Here is one T cell receptor beta chain with its context. How the authors handled the data: Reference gene primers were amplified, and this amplification served to estimate nucleated cell counts. Some clones are missing from TCRdb's copy, which holds only in-frame ones; the method was immunoSEQ multiplex PCR. The V and J calls and the clone size are those of that table, but D and trimming were determined from the DNA. Here the sample spans a few hundred thousand clones, 84% being singletons. This sample is drawn from a study of blood T cell repertoires in COVID-19. Whole-study context: From the United States, Italy and Spain came samples of acute and convalescent COVID-19. Sample material is recorded as cDNA or gDNA derived from T cells, B-cell-depleted T cells, or PBMCs.

This CDR3 has 16 residues. Unmatched junction bases numbered 9, after V lost 6 bases and J lost 4 bases. Germline CDR1 reads MNHEY; CDR2 reads SVGEGT. Sequencing input: peripheral blood. The receptor was derived from a woman aged 60-75 years who had recovered from COVID-19. The rearrangement uses TRBV6-2 or TRBV6-3 and TRBJ2-3; 11 bases map to TRBD2. The chain's CDR3 is CASSHYIAGGPDTQYF. The CDR3 DNA reads as TGTGCCAGCAGCCACTACATAGCGGGGGGGCCAGATACGCAGTATTTT.